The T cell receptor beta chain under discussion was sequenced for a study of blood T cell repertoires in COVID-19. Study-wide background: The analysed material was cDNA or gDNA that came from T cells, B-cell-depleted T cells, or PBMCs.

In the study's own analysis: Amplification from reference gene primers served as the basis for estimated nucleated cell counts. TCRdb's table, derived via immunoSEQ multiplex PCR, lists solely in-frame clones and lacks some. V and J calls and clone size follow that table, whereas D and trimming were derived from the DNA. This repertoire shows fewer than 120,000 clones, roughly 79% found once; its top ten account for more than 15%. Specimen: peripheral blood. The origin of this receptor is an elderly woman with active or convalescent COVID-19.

CDR3 coding DNA: TGTGCCAGTAGCCGTCGGTGGTCCCAAGAGACCCAGTACTTC. Encoded protein: CASSRRWSQETQYF. This sequence joins TRBV27 and TRBJ2-5; D remains ambiguous. This CDR3 region has 14 residues. CDR1 and CDR2 (germline): MNHEY, SMNVEV (reference sequence). V was cut by 9 bases and J by 1 base, with 15 bases left in between.